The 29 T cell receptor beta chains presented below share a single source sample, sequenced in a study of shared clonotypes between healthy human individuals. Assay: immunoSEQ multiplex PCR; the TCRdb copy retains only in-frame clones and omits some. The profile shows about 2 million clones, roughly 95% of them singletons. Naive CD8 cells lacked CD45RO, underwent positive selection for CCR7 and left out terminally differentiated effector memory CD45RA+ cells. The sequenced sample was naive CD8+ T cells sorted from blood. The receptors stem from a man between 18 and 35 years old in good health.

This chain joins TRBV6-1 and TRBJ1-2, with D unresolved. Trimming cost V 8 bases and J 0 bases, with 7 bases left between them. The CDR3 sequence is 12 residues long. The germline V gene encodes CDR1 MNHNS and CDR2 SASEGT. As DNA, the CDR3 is TGTGCCAGCTGGGAGACTAACTATGGCTACACCTTC. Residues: CASWETNYGYTF.

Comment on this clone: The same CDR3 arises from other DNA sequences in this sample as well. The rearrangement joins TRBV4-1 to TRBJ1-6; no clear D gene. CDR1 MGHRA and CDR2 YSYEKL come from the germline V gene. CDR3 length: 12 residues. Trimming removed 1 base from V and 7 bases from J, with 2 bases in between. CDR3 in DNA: TGCGCCAGCAGCCAAGGGAATTCACCCCTCCACTTT. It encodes CASSQGNSPLHF.

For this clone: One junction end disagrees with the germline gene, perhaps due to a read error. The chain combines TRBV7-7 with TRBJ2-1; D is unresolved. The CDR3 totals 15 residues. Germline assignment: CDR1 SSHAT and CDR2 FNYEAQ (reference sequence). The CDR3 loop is CASSYSRSSYNEQFF. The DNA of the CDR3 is TGTGCTAGCAGCTACAGCAGAAGCTCCTACAATGAGCAGTTCTTC.

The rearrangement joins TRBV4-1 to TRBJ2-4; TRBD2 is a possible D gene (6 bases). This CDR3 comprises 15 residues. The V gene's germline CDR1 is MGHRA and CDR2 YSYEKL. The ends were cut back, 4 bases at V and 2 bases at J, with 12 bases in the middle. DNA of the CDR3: TGCGCCAGCAGCCCGACAGCGGGCCCCAAAAACATTCAGTACTTC. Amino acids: CASSPTAGPKNIQYF.

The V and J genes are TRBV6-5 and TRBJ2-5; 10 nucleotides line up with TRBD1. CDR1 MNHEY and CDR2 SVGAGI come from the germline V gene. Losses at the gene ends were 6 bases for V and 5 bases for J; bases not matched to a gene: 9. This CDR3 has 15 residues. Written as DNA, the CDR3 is TGTGCCAGCAGCGCGACAGGGGGCGGTGGGGAGACCCAGTACTTC. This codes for CASSATGGGGETQYF.

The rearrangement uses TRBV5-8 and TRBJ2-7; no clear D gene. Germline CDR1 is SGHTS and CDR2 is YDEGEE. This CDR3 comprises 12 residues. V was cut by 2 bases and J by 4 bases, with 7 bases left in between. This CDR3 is CASSFGLYEQYF. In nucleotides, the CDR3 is TGTGCCAGCAGCTTCGGCCTTTACGAGCAGTACTTC.

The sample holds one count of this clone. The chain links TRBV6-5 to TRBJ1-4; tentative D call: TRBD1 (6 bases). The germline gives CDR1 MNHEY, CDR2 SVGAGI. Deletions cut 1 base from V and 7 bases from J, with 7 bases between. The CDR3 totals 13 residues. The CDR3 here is CASSYFRGEKLFF. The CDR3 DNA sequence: TGTGCCAGCAGTTACTTCAGGGGTGAAAAACTGTTTTTT.

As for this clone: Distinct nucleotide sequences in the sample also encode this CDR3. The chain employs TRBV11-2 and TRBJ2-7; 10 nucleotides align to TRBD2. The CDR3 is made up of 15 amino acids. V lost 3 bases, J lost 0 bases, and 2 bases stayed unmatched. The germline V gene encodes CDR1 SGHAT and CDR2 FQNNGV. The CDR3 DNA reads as TGTGCCAGCAGCTTCGGACTAGCGGACTCCTACGAGCAGTACTTC. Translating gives CASSFGLADSYEQYF.

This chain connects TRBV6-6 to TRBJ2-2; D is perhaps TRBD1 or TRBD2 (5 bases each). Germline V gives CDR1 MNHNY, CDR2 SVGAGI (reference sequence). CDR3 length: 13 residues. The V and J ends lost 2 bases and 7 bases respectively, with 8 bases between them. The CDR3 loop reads CASSYGGNGELFF. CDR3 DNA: TGTGCCAGCAGTTACGGGGGTAACGGGGAGCTGTTTTTT.

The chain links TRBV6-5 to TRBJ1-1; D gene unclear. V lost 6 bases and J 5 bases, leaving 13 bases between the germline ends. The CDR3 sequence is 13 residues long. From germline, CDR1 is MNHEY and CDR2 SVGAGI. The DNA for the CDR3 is TGTGCCAGCAGGGACCCCCTGGGGACTGAAGCTTTCTTT. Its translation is CASRDPLGTEAFF.

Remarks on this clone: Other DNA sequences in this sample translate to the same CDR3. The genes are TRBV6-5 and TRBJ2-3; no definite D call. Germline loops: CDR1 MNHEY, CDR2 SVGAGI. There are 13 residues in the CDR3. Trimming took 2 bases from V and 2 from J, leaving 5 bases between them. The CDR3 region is CASSYRDTDTQYF. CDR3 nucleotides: TGTGCCAGCAGTTACAGAGACACAGATACGCAGTATTTT.

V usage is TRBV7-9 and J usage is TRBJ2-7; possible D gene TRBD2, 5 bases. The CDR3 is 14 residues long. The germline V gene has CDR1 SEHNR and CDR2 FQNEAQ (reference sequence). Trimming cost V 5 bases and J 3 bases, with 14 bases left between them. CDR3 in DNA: TGTGCCAGCAGCCCCCTGGGAGACCTCTACGAGCAGTACTTC. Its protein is CASSPLGDLYEQYF.

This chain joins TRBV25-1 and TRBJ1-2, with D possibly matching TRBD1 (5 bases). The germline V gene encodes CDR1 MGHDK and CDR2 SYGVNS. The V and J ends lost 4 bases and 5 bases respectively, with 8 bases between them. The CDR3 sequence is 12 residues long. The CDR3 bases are TGTGCCAGCAGTGTGGCAGGGTATGGCTACACCTTC. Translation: CASSVAGYGYTF.

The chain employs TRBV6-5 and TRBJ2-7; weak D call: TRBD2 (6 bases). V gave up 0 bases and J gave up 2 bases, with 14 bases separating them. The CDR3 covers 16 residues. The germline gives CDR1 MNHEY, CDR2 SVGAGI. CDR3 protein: CASSYSSGESPYEQYF. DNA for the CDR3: TGTGCCAGCAGTTACTCGTCGGGAGAGAGCCCCTACGAGCAGTACTTC.

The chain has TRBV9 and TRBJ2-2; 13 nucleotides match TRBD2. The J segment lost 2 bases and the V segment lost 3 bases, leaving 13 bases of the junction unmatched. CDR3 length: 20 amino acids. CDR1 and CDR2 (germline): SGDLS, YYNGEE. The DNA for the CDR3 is TGTGCCAGCAGCGACCCACACTGGACTAGCGGGGGTGTCAACACCGGGGAGCTGTTTTTT. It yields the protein CASSDPHWTSGGVNTGELFF.

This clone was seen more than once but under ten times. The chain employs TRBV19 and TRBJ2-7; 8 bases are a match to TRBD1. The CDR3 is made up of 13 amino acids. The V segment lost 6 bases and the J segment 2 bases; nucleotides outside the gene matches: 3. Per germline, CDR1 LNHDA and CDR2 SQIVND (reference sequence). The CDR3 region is CASSRQGTYEQYF. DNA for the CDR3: TGTGCCAGTAGCAGACAGGGGACCTACGAGCAGTACTTC.

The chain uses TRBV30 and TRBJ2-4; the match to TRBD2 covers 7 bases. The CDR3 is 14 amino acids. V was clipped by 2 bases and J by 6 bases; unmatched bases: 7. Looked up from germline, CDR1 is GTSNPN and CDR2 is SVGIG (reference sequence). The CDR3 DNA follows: TGTGCCTGGAGTCCAACCGGACTAGTAAACATTCAGTACTTC. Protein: CAWSPTGLVNIQYF.

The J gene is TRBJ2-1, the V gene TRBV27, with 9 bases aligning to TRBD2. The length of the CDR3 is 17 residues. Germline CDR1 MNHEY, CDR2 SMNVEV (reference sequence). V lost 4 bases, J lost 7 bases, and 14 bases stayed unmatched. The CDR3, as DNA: TGTGCCAGCAGTTCCCGTACTAGCGGGTGGATGTGGAATGAGCAGTTCTTC. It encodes CASSSRTSGWMWNEQFF.

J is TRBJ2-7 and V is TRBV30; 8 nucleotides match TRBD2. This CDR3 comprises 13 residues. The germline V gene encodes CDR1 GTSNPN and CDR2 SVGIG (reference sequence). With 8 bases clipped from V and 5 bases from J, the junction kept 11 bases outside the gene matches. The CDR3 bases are TGTGCCGGAGCGGGACTAGGATACGACGAGCAGTACTTC. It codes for CAGAGLGYDEQYF.

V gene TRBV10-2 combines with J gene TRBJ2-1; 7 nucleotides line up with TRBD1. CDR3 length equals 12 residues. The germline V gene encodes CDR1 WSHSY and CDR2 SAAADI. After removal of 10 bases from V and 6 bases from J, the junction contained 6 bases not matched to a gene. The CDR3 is CATEGAANEQFF. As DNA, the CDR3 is TGCGCCACAGAGGGGGCGGCCAATGAGCAGTTCTTC.

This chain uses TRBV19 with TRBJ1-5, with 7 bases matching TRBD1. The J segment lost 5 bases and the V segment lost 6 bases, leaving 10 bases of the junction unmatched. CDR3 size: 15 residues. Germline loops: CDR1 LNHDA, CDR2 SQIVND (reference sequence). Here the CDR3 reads CASSLFDREDQPQHF. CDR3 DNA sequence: TGTGCCAGTAGCCTATTCGACAGGGAAGATCAGCCCCAGCATTTT.

The CDR3 DNA is TGTGCCAGCATCCCCCGGGAGGGCCTCTACTATGGCTACACCTTC. Protein sequence: CASIPREGLYYGYTF. The chain links TRBV5-6 to TRBJ1-2; no clear D gene. The CDR3 consists of 15 residues. The V end was cut by 6 bases, the J end by 3 bases, with 18 bases between. CDR1 and CDR2 (germline): SGHDT, YYEEEE.

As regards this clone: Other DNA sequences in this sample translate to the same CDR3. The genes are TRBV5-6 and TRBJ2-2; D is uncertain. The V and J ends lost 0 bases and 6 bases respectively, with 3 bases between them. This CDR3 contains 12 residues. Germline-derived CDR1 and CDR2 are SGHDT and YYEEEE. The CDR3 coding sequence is TGTGCCAGCAGCTTGGGGCCCGGGGAGCTGTTTTTT. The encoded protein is CASSLGPGELFF.

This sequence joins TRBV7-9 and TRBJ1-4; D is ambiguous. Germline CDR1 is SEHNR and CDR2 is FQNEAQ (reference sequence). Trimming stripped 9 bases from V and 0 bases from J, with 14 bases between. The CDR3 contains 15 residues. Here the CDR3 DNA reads TGTGCCAGTCGGGCCGGGTCCACAACTAATGAAAAACTGTTTTTT. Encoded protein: CASRAGSTTNEKLFF.

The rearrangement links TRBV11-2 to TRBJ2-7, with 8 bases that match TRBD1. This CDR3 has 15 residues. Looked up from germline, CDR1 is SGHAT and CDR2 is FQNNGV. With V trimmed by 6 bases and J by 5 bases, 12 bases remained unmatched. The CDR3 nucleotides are TGTGCCAGCAGTCCCCGGGACAGGTTGTTCGACGAGCAGTACTTC. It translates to CASSPRDRLFDEQYF.

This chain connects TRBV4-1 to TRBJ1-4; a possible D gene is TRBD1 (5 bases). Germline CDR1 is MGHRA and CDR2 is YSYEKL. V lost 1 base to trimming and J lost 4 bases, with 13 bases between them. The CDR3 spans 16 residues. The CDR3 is CASSQGDGQYNEKLFF. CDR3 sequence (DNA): TGCGCCAGCAGCCAAGGGGACGGGCAATATAATGAAAAACTGTTTTTT.

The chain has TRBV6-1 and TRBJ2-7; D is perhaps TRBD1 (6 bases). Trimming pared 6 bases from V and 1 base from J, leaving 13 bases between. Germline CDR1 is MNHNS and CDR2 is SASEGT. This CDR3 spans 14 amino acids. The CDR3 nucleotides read TGTGCCAGCAGCGGGGACACAGCTTCCTACGAGCAGTACTTC. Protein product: CASSGDTASYEQYF.

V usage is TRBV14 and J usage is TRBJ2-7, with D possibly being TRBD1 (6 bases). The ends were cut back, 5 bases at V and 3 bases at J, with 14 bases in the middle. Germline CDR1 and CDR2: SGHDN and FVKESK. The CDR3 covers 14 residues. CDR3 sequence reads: CASSANGQFYEQYF. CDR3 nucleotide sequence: TGTGCCAGCAGCGCGAACGGACAGTTCTACGAGCAGTACTTC. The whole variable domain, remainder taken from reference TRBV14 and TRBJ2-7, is EAGVTQFPSHSVIEKGQTVTLRCDPISGHDNLYWYRRVMGKEIKFLLHFVKESKQDESGMPNNRFLAERTGGTYSTLKVQPAELEDSGVYFCASSANGQFYEQYFGPGTRLTVT.

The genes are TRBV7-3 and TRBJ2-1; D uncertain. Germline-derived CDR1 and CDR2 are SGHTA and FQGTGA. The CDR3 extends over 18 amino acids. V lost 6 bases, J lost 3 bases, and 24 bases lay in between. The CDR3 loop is CASSPNPQAGFIYNEQFF. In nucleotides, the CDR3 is TGTGCCAGCAGTCCCAACCCCCAGGCAGGCTTCATCTACAATGAGCAGTTCTTC.